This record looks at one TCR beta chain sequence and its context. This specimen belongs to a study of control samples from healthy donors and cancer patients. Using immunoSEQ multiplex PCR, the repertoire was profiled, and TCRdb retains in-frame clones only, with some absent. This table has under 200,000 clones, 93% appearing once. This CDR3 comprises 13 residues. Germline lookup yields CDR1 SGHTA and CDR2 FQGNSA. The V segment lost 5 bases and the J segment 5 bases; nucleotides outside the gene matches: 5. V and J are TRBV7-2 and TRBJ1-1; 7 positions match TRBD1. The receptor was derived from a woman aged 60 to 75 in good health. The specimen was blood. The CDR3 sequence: CASSRDSRTEAFF. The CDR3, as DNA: TGTGCCAGCAGCCGGGACAGCCGAACTGAAGCTTTCTTT.